These 21 T cell receptor beta chains originate from one sample sequenced in a study of T cell repertoires in cytomegalovirus infection (dated by TCRdb to the late 2010s). Their recognized antigens are unknown. Instrument on record: Illumina HiSeq 1500. The public sequencing data were trimmed at Q25 with fastp and processed into clonotypes with MiXCR by TCRdb, which kept only in-frame beta chains. Every distinct CDR3 protein forms one entry, paired with its most common genes and DNA. The sample includes 370,000 or so distinct CDR3 sequences, with just under 35% observed a single time. The ten biggest clones cover approximately 13% of the sample. In the paper's terms, the treatment or condition label means: in vitro stimulation with specific CMV peptide epitopes to enrich CMV-specific T cells. The material sequenced was cultured PBMCs, taken from culture after CMV antigen stimulation. Source of these receptors: a human donor in good health (CMV status not recorded). Some clones in this sample may be carry-over from other donors' samples.

The CDR3 reads CASSSPERTTYGYTF. The CDR3 DNA follows: TGCGCCAGCAGCTCGCCGGAACGGACTACTTATGGCTACACCTTC. The chain joins TRBV4-1 to TRBJ1-2; D is ambiguous. V was pared by 5 bases and J by 5 bases, with 18 bases between. There are 15 residues in the CDR3. CDR1 and CDR2 (germline): MGHRA, YSYEKL.

The genes are TRBV5-6 and TRBJ2-3; D is perhaps TRBD1 or TRBD2 (5 bases each). Trimming pared 1 base from V and 6 bases from J, leaving 12 bases between. CDR3 length: 14 amino acids. Germline V CDR1 and CDR2: SGHDT, YYEEEE. The chain's CDR3 is CASSLTGPADTQYF. DNA of the CDR3: TGTGCCAGCAGCTTGACGGGACCTGCCGATACGCAGTATTTT.

The chain is built from TRBV29-1 and TRBJ1-2; possible D gene TRBD1, 5 bases. The CDR3 is made up of 12 amino acids. The germline V gene has CDR1 SQVTM and CDR2 ANQGSEA. V was cut by 6 bases and J by 8 bases, with 16 bases left in between. CDR3 in DNA: TGCAGCGTAAGGACATCGCTCTGGGGCTACACCTTC. Translating it yields CSVRTSLWGYTF. Full variable domain (missing parts from reference TRBV29-1 and TRBJ1-2): SAVISQKPSRDICQRGTSLTIQCQVDSQVTMMFWYRQQPGQSLTLIATANQGSEATYESGFVIDKFPISRPNLTFSTLTVSNMSPEDSSIYLCSVRTSLWGYTFGSGTRLTVV.

The chain combines TRBV19 with TRBJ1-1; 9 nucleotides align to TRBD1. J was trimmed by 0 bases and V by 7 bases; bases with no gene match: 3. Germline CDR1 reads LNHDA; CDR2 reads SQIVND (reference sequence). The CDR3 spans 14 residues. The CDR3 nucleotides are TGTGCCAGTAAACAGGGGGCTATGAACACTGAAGCTTTCTTT. Encoded protein: CASKQGAMNTEAFF.

The chain couples TRBV4-2 to TRBJ2-2; D remains unclear. The length of the CDR3 is 17 residues. V was shortened by 4 bases and J by 2 bases, with 17 bases between the two germline ends. Per germline, CDR1 LGHNA and CDR2 YNFKEQ. DNA of the CDR3: TGTGCCAGCAGCCCGTCGGATGATACTGAAAACACCGGGGAGCTGTTTTTT. Its protein product is CASSPSDDTENTGELFF.

This clonotype appeared many times. The chain has TRBV7-2 and TRBJ2-7, with D tentatively TRBD2 (6 bases). CDR1 is SGHTA, CDR2 FQGNSA, per germline. This CDR3 has 13 amino acids. V dropped 5 bases and J dropped 5 bases, with 13 bases sitting between them. The CDR3 protein is CASSPLAQDEQYF. CDR3 DNA sequence: TGTGCCAGCAGCCCGCTAGCGCAGGACGAGCAGTACTTC.

This clonotype was found a few times. This rearrangement joins TRBV7-2 to TRBJ2-5; 7 bases align to TRBD2. The V gene end was trimmed by 0 bases and the J gene end by 2 bases; junction bases not matched to a gene: 9. The germline gives CDR1 SGHTA, CDR2 FQGNSA. This CDR3 has 17 residues. The CDR3 DNA is TGTGCCAGCAGCTTAGCCCCCTGGGGCGGGGGACAAGAGACCCAGTACTTC. As protein: CASSLAPWGGGQETQYF.

This clonotype was found a few times. CDR3 residues: CASSLDRNTGELFF. The CDR3 DNA is TGTGCCAGCAGCTTAGACAGGAACACCGGGGAGCTGTTTTTT. The J gene is TRBJ2-2, the V gene TRBV7-9; D call uncertain. The V gene's germline CDR1 is SEHNR and CDR2 FQNEAQ (reference sequence). The CDR3 is 14 amino acids. V lost 1 base and J lost 1, with 4 bases in between.

CDR3 nucleotide sequence: TGTGCCAGCGGAGAAACTAGCGGGTTTGGGCAGCAGTTCTTC. This gives the protein CASGETSGFGQQFF. This rearrangement joins TRBV27 to TRBJ2-1; 9 bases match TRBD2. The CDR3 totals 14 residues. Trimming removed 8 bases from V and 11 bases from J; junction bases left unmatched: 13. CDR1 is MNHEY and CDR2 is SMNVEV in the germline V gene (reference sequence).

The chain links TRBV7-2 to TRBJ2-7; 8 bases fit TRBD2. Per the germline V gene, CDR1 is SGHTA and CDR2 is FQGNSA. J lost 2 bases, V lost 4 bases, and 4 bases had no gene match. This CDR3 comprises 14 residues. CDR3 sequence: CASSSVAGPYEQYF. The CDR3 coding sequence is TGTGCCAGCAGCTCCGTAGCGGGACCCTACGAGCAGTACTTC.

The DNA of the CDR3 is TGTGCCAGTAGTGTCCCTGGGAGGCCCCAGCATTTT. This translates into CASSVPGRPQHF. The V call is TRBV19, the J call TRBJ1-5, with D unclear. The CDR3 has 12 amino acids. CDR1 and CDR2 (germline): LNHDA, SQIVND (reference sequence). Trimming took off 5 bases at V and 9 bases at J, with 11 bases between the two ends.

This clonotype was seen more than once but under ten times. For the CDR3, the DNA is TGTGCCAGCAGCGCCGTCGTTGAAGCTTTCTTT. Residues: CASSAVVEAFF. This chain connects TRBV2 to TRBJ1-1, with D unresolved. The CDR3 covers 11 residues. Trimming took 6 bases from V and 7 from J, leaving 9 bases between them. Germline V gene sequence: CDR1 SNHLY, CDR2 FYNNEI.

V is TRBV20-1 and J is TRBJ2-6, with 8 bases lining up with TRBD1. The CDR3 is 17 residues long. V lost 0 bases and J lost 2; bases outside the gene matches: 6. Germline V gene data show CDR1 as DFQATT and CDR2 as SNEGSKA (reference sequence). CDR3 nucleotides: TGCAGTGCTAGAGATTTCACAGGGGGGACTGGGGCCAACGTCCTGACTTTC. This sequence encodes CSARDFTGGTGANVLTF.

The CDR3 protein is CASSIRAGSGNQPQHF. The CDR3 DNA is TGTGCCAGTAGTATAAGGGCAGGGTCGGGCAATCAGCCCCAGCATTTT. The chain combines TRBV19 with TRBJ1-5; D may be TRBD1 (5 bases). The CDR3 spans 16 residues. With 2 bases removed from V and 2 bases from J, the gap between germline ends came to 13 bases. Germline V gene sequence: CDR1 LNHDA, CDR2 SQIVND (reference sequence).

This clonotype has just a few counts. The J gene is TRBJ2-1, the V gene TRBV7-6; 9 bases are shared with TRBD1. CDR1 SGHVS and CDR2 FNYEAQ come from the germline V gene. The trim removed 4 bases at V and 6 bases at J, leaving 1 base unmatched. The CDR3 consists of 13 residues. The CDR3 spells CASSWTGANEQFF. The CDR3, as DNA: TGTGCCAGCAGCTGGACAGGGGCCAATGAGCAGTTCTTC.

This chain joins TRBV27 and TRBJ2-7; D gene ambiguous. Between the trimmed V and J ends, which lost 1 base and 2 bases, there was a span of 9 bases. This CDR3 has 14 amino acids. Germline CDR1 is MNHEY and CDR2 is SMNVEV (reference sequence). CDR3 sequence: CASSLYGPPYEQYV. The DNA for the CDR3 is TGTGCCAGCAGTTTATATGGTCCTCCCTACGAGCAGTACGTC.

This clonotype was detected ten times or more. The gene calls are TRBV3-1 and TRBJ2-2, with TRBD2 matching over 9 bases. CDR3 size: 15 residues. V lost 1 base and J lost 7; bases outside the gene matches: 4. Germline CDR1 LGHDT, CDR2 YNNKEL (reference sequence). Written as DNA, the CDR3 is TGTGCCAGCAGCCAAGCGGGACTAGCAAGCGGGGAGCTGTTTTTT. This codes for CASSQAGLASGELFF.

A word on this clonotype: A clone one base away is much larger, so this may be a read error. The chain uses TRBV7-9 and TRBJ1-6; D is uncertain. This CDR3 region has 17 residues. Germline V CDR1 and CDR2: SEHNR, FQNEAQ (reference sequence). The V gene lost 1 base and the J gene lost 4 bases, with 14 bases spanning the gap. CDR3 sequence: CASSLEGYRRYNSPLHF. The CDR3 bases are TGTGCCAGCAGCTTAGAGGGCTACCGCCGGTATAATTCACCCCTCCACTTT.

The chain links TRBV7-9 to TRBJ1-1; TRBD1 aligns across 8 bases. The germline CDR1 and CDR2 sequences are SEHNR and FQNEAQ (reference sequence). The J segment lost 5 bases and the V segment lost 3 bases, leaving 8 bases of the junction unmatched. CDR3 size: 15 residues. CDR3: CASSFPGQGWTEAFF. CDR3 nucleotide sequence: TGTGCCAGCAGCTTCCCTGGACAGGGTTGGACTGAAGCTTTCTTT.

The chain carries TRBV7-9 and TRBJ2-6, with D unresolved. The CDR3 totals 15 residues. V was cut by 5 bases and J by 2 bases, with 10 bases left in between. In germline, CDR1 is SEHNR, CDR2 FQNEAQ (reference sequence). DNA of the CDR3: TGTGCCAGCAGCCCCTTCCCCGCTGGGGCCAACGTCCTGACTTTC. This translates into CASSPFPAGANVLTF.

This clonotype was seen a handful of times. The V gene is TRBV7-3, the J gene TRBJ2-7; D ambiguous. CDR1 and CDR2 from the germline V gene are SGHTA and FQGTGA. V was shortened by 1 base and J by 1 base, with 8 bases between the two germline ends. This CDR3 contains 14 residues. The CDR3 bases are TGTGCCAGCAGCTTAAACCATTTATCCTACGAGCAGTACGTC. Encoded protein: CASSLNHLSYEQYV.